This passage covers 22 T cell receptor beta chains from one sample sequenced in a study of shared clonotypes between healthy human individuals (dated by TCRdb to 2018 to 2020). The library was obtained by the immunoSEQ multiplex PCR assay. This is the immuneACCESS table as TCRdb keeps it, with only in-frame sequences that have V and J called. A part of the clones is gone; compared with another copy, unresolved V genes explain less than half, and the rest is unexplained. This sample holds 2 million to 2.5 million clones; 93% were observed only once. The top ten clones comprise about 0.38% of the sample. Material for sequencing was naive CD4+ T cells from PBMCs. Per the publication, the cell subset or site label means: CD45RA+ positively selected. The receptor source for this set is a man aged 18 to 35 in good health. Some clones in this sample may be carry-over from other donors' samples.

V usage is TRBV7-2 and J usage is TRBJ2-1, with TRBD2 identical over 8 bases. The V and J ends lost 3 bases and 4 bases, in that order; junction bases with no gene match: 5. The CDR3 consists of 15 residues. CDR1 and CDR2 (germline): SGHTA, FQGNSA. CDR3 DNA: TGTGCCAGCAGCTTTAGCGGGGCGACGTACAATGAGCAGTTCTTC. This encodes CASSFSGATYNEQFF.

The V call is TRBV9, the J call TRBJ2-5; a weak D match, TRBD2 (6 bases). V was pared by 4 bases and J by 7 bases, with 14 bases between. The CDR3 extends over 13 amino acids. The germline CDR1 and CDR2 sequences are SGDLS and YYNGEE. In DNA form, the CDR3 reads TGTGCCAGCAGCTCGAGGGACTTGGGGACCCAGTACTTC. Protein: CASSSRDLGTQYF. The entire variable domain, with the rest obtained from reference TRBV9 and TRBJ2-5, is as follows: DSGVTQTPKHLITATGQRVTLRCSPRSGDLSVYWYQQSLDQGLQFLIQYYNGEERAKGNILERFSAQQFPDLHSELNLSSLELGDSALYFCASSSRDLGTQYFGPGTRLLVL.

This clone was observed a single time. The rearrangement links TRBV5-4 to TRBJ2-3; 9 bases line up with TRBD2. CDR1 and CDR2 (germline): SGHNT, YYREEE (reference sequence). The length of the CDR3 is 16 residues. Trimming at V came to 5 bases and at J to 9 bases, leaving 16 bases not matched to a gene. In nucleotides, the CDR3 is TGTGCCAGCAGTTGGGGGGGTAGCGGGAGAGGAGTGACGCAGTATTTT. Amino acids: CASSWGGSGRGVTQYF.

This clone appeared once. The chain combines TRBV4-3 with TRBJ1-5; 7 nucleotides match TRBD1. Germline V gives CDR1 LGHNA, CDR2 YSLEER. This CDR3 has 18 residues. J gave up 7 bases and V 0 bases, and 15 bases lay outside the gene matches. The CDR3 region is CASSQDLGGQRGRQPQHF. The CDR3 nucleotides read TGCGCCAGCAGCCAAGATCTTGGGGGACAGAGGGGAAGGCAGCCCCAGCATTTT.

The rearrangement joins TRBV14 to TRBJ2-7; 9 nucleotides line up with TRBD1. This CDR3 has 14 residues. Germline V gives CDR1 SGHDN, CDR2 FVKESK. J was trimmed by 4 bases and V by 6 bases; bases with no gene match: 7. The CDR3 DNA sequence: TGTGCCAGCAGACGGACAGGGGAAGGGTACGAGCAGTACTTC. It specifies CASRRTGEGYEQYF.

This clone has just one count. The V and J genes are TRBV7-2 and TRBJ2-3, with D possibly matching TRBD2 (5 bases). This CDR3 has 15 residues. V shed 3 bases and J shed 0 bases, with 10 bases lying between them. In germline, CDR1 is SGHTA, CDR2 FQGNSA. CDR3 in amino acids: CASSLTRTSTDTQYF. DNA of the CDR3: TGTGCCAGCAGCTTGACTCGGACTAGCACAGATACGCAGTATTTT.

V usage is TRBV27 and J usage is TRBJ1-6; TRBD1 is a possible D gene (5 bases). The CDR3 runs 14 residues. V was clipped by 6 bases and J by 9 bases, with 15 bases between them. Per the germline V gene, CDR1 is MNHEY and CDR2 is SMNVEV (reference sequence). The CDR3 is CASSNKRRGSPLHF. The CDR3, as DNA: TGTGCCAGCAGCAATAAACGGAGGGGTTCACCCCTCCACTTT.

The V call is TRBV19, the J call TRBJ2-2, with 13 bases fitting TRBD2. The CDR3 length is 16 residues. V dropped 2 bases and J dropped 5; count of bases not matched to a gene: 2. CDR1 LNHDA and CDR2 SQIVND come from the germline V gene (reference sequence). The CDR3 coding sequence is TGTGCCAGTAGTATAACGGGACTAGCGGGGACCGGGGAGCTGTTTTTT. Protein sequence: CASSITGLAGTGELFF.

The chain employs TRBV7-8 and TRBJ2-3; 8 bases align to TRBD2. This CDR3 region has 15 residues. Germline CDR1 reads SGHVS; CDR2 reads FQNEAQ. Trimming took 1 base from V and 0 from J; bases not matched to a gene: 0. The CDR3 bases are TGTGCCAGCAGCTTAGGCGGGAGGAGCACAGATACGCAGTATTTT. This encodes CASSLGGRSTDTQYF. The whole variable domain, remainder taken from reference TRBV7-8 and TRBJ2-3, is GAGVSQSPRYKVAKRGQDVALRCDPISGHVSLFWYQQALGQGPEFLTYFQNEAQLDKSGLPSDRFFAERPEGSVSTLKIQRTQQEDSAVYLCASSLGGRSTDTQYFGPGTRLTVL.

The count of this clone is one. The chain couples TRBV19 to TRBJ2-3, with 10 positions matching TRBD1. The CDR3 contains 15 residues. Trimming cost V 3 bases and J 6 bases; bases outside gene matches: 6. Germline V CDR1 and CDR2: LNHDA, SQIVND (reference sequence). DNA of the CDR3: TGTGCCAGTAGTATCCGGGACAGGGGAGGTGATACGCAGTATTTT. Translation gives CASSIRDRGGDTQYF.

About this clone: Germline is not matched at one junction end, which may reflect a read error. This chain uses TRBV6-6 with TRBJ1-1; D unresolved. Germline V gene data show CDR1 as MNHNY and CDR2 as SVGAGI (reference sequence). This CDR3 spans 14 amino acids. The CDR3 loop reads CASSTLFLKTEAFF. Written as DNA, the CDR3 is TGTGCCAGCAGTACCCTCTTCCTGAAGACTGAAGCTTTCTTT.

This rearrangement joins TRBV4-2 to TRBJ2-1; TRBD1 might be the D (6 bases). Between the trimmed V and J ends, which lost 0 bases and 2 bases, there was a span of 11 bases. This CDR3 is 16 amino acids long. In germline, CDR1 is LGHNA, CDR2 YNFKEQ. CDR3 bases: TGTGCCAGCAGCCAAGAGGGTCGGGACACCTACAATGAGCAGTTCTTC. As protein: CASSQEGRDTYNEQFF.

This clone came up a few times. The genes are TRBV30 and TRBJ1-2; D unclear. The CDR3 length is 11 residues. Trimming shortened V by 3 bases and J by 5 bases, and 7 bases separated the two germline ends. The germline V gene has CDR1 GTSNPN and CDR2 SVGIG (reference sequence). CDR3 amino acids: CAWREVYGYTF. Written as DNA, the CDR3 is TGTGCCTGGAGAGAGGTTTATGGCTACACCTTC.

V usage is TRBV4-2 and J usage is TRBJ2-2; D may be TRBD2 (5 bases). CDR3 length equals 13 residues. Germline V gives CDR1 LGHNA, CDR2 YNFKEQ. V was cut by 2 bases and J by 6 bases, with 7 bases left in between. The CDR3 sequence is CASSQTSSGELFF. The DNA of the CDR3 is TGTGCCAGCAGCCAAACTAGTTCCGGGGAGCTGTTTTTT.

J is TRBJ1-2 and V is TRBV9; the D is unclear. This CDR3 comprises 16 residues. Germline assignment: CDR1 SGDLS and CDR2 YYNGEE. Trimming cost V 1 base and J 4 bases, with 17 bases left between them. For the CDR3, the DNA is TGTGCCAGCAGCGTATCAGCACTCCGAGAATTCTATGGCTACACCTTC. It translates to CASSVSALREFYGYTF.

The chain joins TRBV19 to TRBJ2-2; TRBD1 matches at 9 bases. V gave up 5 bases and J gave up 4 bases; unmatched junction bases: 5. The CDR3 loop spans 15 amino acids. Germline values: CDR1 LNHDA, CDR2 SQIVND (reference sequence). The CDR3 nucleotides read TGTGCCAGTAGTGCGGGACAGGGTTTCACCGGGGAGCTGTTTTTT. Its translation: CASSAGQGFTGELFF.

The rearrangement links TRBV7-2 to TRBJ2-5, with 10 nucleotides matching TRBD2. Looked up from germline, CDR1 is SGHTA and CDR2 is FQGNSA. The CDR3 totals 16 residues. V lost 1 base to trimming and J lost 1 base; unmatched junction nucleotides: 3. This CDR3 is CASSLVRTSGQETQYF. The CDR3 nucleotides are TGTGCCAGCAGCTTAGTGAGGACTAGCGGCCAAGAGACCCAGTACTTC.

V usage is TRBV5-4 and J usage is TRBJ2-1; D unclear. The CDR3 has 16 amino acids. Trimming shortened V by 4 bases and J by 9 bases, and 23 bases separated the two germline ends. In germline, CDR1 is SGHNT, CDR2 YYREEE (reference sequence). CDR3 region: CASSDGSDPSVGEQFF. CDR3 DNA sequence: TGTGCCAGCAGCGATGGAAGCGACCCTTCGGTTGGTGAGCAGTTCTTC.

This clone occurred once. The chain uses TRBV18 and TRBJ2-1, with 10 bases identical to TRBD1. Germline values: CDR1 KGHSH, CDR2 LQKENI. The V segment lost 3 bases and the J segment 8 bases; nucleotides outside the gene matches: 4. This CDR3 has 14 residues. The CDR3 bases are TGTGCCAGCTCACCTTGGACAGGGGGGGATGAGCAGTTCTTC. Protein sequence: CASSPWTGGDEQFF.

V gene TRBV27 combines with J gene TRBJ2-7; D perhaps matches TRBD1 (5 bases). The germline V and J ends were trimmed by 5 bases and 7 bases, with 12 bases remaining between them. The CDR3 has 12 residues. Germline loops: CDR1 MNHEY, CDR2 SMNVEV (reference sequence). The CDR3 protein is CASSAHTGEQYF. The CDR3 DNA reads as TGTGCCAGCAGTGCCCATACAGGAGAGCAGTACTTC.

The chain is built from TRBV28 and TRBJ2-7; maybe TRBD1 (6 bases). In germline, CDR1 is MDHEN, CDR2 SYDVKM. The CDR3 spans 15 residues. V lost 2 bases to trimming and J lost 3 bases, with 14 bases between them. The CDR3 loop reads CASSLPRDKLYEQYF. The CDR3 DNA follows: TGTGCCAGCAGTTTACCTCGGGACAAGCTCTACGAGCAGTACTTC.

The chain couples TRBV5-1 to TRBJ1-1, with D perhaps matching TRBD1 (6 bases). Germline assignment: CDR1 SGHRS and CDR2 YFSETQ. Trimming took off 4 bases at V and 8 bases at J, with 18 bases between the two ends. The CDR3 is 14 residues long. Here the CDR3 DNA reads TGCGCCAGCAGCCCTTTCGCAGGGGATGGAGAAGCTTTCTTT. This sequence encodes CASSPFAGDGEAFF. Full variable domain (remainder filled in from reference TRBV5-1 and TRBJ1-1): KAGVTQTPRYLIKTRGQQVTLSCSPISGHRSVSWYQQTPGQGLQFLFEYFSETQRNKGNFPGRFSGRQFSNSRSEMNVSTLELGDSALYLCASSPFAGDGEAFFGQGTRLTVV.